This T cell receptor (beta chain) was recovered during a study of T cells in Graves' hyperthyroidism and ophthalmopathy. Fresh peripheral blood, roughly 10 ml, was the source of the PBMCs. There are many counts of this clonotype. TCR beta CDR3 region amplification was performed from RNA transcripts. An initial round of RT-PCR targeting the TCR CDR3 relied on the HTBI primer set. TCRdb re-derived calls from the multiplex PCR reads in MiXCR, one entry per CDR3 protein. The sample lists around 420,000 distinct CDR3 sequences, 15% to 19% occurring once. The CDR3 has 14 residues. Germline CDR1 is ENHRY and CDR2 is SYGVKD. The V gene lost 7 bases and the J gene lost 4 bases, with 16 bases spanning the gap.

The source of this sequence is a woman in her late teens or twenties with Graves' hyperthyroidism. Sequenced material: blood. The chain has TRBV10-3 and TRBJ1-2, with D possibly matching TRBD1 (5 bases). This chain's CDR3 is CAITPQERGYGYTF. CDR3 nucleotides: TGTGCCATCACTCCACAGGAGAGAGGCTATGGCTACACCTTC.